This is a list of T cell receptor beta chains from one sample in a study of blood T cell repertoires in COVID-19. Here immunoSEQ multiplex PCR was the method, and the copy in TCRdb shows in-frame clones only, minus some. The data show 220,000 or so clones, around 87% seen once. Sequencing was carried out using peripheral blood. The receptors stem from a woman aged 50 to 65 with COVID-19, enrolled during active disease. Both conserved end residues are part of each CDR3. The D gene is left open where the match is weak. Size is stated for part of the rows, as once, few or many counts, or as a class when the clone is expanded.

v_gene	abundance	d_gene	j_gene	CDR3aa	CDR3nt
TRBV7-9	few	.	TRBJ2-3	CASSPKRTYEGTDTQYF	TGTGCCAGCAGCCCAAAAAGGACTTACGAGGGCACAGATACGCAGTATTTT
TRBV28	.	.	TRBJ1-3	CASSLPYRLSGNTIYF	TGTGCCAGCAGTTTACCGTACAGGTTGAGCGGAAACACCATATATTTT
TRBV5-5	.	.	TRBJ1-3	CASSLTGTRTRGNTIYF	TGTGCCAGCAGCTTGACAGGGACCCGGACGAGGGGAAACACCATATATTTT
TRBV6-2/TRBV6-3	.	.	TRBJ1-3	CASSSRLTGNTIYF	TGTGCCAGCAGTTCCAGGCTCACTGGAAACACCATATATTTT
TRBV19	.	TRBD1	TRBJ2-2	CASSTHRGANTGELFF	TGTGCCAGTAGTACCCACAGGGGCGCGAACACCGGGGAGCTGTTTTTT
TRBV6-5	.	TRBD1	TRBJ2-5	CASRYQGAGETQYF	TGTGCCAGCCGATACCAGGGGGCGGGAGAGACCCAGTACTTC
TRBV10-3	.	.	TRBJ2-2	CAISDRGVNTGELFF	TGTGCCATCAGTGATAGGGGTGTAAACACCGGGGAGCTGTTTTTT
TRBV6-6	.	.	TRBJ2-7	CASSPGTFDYEQYF	TGTGCCAGCAGTCCCGGGACATTCGACTACGAGCAGTACTTC
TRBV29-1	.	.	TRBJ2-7	CSVQDPLYEQYF	TGCAGCGTTCAAGACCCTCTCTACGAGCAGTACTTC
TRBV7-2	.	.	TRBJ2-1	CASSQGWGTYYNEQFF	TGTGCCAGCAGCCAAGGGTGGGGGACATACTACAATGAGCAGTTCTTC
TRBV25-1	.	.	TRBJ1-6	CASSERNNSPLHF	TGTGCCAGCAGTGAGCGGAATAATTCACCCCTCCACTTT
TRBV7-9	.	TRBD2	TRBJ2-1	CASSFTGTSEFF	TGTGCCAGCAGCTTCACCGGGACTAGCGAGTTCTTC
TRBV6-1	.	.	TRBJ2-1	CASSERPKLAEQFF	TGTGCCAGCAGTGAGCGGCCCAAGTTGGCTGAGCAGTTCTTC
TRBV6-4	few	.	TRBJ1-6	CASSAGRGSPLHF	TGTGCCAGCAGTGCTGGCAGGGGTTCACCCCTCCACTTT
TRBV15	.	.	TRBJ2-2	CATSRGRGNTGELFF	TGTGCCACCAGCAGAGGTCGGGGGAACACCGGGGAGCTGTTTTTT
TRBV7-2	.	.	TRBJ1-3	CASGLLNTIYF	TGTGCCAGCGGACTTCTAAACACCATATATTTT
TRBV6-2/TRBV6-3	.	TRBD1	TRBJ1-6	CASSFGTARETPLHF	TGTGCCAGCAGTTTTGGGACAGCGCGTGAAACACCCCTCCACTTT
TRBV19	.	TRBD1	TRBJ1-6	CASSILKGARNSPLHF	TGTGCCAGTAGTATACTAAAGGGGGCGAGGAATTCACCCCTCCACTTT